The entry that follows covers one T cell receptor (beta chain) sequence. The data were taken from a study of blood T cell repertoires in COVID-19. The repertoire was sequenced with immunoSEQ multiplex PCR; TCRdb's copy has only in-frame clones and lacks some. In the table there are some 24,000 clones, roughly 79% of which are singletons. The receptor comes from a man between 65 and 85 years old with acute or convalescent COVID-19. The sequencing sample was made of peripheral blood.

CDR3 bases: TGTGCCAGCAGTAGGGAGATCATCTATGGCTACACCTTC. It yields the protein CASSREIIYGYTF. V and J are TRBV6-5 and TRBJ1-2; D gene uncertain. Trimming took off 5 bases at V and 4 bases at J, with 11 bases between the two ends. Germline loops: CDR1 MNHEY, CDR2 SVGAGI. The CDR3 sequence is 13 residues long.